This T cell receptor beta chain was profiled in a study of cytomegalovirus exposure and HLA in healthy donors (dated by TCRdb to about 2017). For the wider study: In an earlier analysis of some 550 of the donors, about 270 Gb of sequence data and some 100 million unique TCR beta sequences from 180 million or so T cells were reported. Roughly 310 gigabases of sequencing data and approximately 84 million unique TCR sequences were included in an early release covering about 620 HLA-typed donors. Of the 350 to 400 genotyped donors, roughly 85% fell in the genetic ancestry cluster associated with self-reported Caucasian donors. The aim of the study was to test whether cataloging public T cell receptors could identify signatures of past pathogen exposure. The T cell repertoires of under 700 subjects were profiled by immunosequencing and related to cytomegalovirus serostatus. A separate validation cohort of roughly 120 different subjects was used in addition to the approximately 670-subject first cohort. High-throughput TCR immunosequencing, statistical association of individual TCRs with disease status, and machine learning were combined to predict cytomegalovirus infection status. In a later analysis, previously published TCR beta repertoires from several hundred donors were re-analyzed and high-resolution HLA genotyping was added so that TCR occurrence patterns could be studied. Rather than using new phenotypic data, the later analysis identified candidate immune exposures from TCR beta sequences and from how often those sequences occurred across donors. To decide whether each TCR beta V gene segment behaved as functional or pseudogenic, an earlier analysis of some 540 of the donors relied on high-throughput TCR beta sequencing. Donor age, sex, ethnicity and CMV serostatus were compiled alongside the repertoire data. A later genetic analysis took genome-wide SNP genotypes for about 60% of the roughly 670 donors and used that subset as a discovery cohort. Every repertoire in the discovery cohort had been generated on one and the same sequencing platform. Class I and class II HLA loci were covered by the typing at four-digit resolution. Typing coverage differed by locus: A, B, C, DRB1 and DQB1 were typed in about 620-640 donors, DQA1 in 522, DPA1 in 600 to 610, and DPB1 in about 450. Several DR-DQ haplotypes were handled as single units for association and clustering because linkage in the cohort was strong. Across around 400 genotyped donors of the cohort, an average of about 240,000 unique TCR beta nucleotide sequences per donor were sequenced, and 15% to 20% of those sequences were non-productive. Paper-wide results and their limitations: CMV serostatus was the only immune exposure information available for the cohort. Correlated functional status among segregating V segments might be attributable to linkage disequilibrium, but an unknown experimental factor could not be ruled out. At a false discovery rate of 0.05, a later analysis linked about 17,000 TCR beta sequences to specific HLA alleles. According to a later analysis, most CMV-associated TCR beta chains appeared to be HLA-restricted, and the HLA associations seemed to be driven largely by CMV exposure. The classifier was reported to diagnose cytomegalovirus status with high specificity and sensitivity in both the original cohort and the validation cohort. In a later analysis, the rate of TCR association differed among HLA loci, with DRB1 alleles having the most associated TCRs and HLA-C alleles having the fewest. The sequencing pipeline was judged likely to have produced a cluster of highly shared sequence variants as a technical artifact. Most TCR sequences were observed very rarely across donors, whereas some public TCRs were present in many individuals. The 87-base-pair reads could not distinguish some IMGT-functional V segments, including TRBV6-2 and TRBV6-3, so those segments were excluded. In a later analysis, HLA-associated TCR beta chains showed more clonal expansion and lower generation probabilities than non-associated chains that were equally common. The presence/absence analyses assumed that sequencing depth was roughly uniform across donors, and that assumption may not be true. According to the authors, the approach could potentially be generalized to other disease states and immunological phenotypes. Because counts were too low, about 17 rarely observed V segments, including chromosome 9 orphons, were excluded from the earlier analysis of 587 of the donors. In vitro tests confirmed that a few of the cytomegalovirus-associated TCR beta chains recognize cytomegalovirus antigens. Several of the top co-occurrence clusters appeared to be linked to parvovirus B19, influenza, CMV and Epstein-Barr virus, according to a later analysis. According to a later genetic analysis, donors in an Asian-associated ancestry cluster had fewer N-insertions in productive TCRs than the approximately 690-donor mean. An earlier analysis of around 540 of the donors showed that most TCR beta V segments appeared in productive rearrangements either about 87% or about 30% of the time, which broadly matched IMGT annotations. A further reported finding was that TCR beta sequences accurately predicted the HLA-A and HLA-B alleles for most subjects in the first cohort. Only TCR beta chains were sequenced in this cohort, and the absence of alpha or paired-chain data limited detectable features. When HLA alleles, especially DR and DQ, strongly co-occurred, TCR associations were difficult to assign to individual alleles. Because some donors lacked HLA typing at each locus, the association tests relied only on the typed subset. The study gave a list of under 200 TCR beta chains associated with cytomegalovirus. V-gene and J-gene trimming of TCR beta chains was associated with a missense DCLRE1C variant in a later genetic analysis, and the association was replicated in an independent cohort.

Library preparation employed the immunoSEQ multiplex PCR assay. The multiplex PCR relied on a mix of 60 forward primers for TCR Vbeta segments and 13 reverse primers for TCR Jbeta segments. The CDR3 region of rearranged TCR beta genes was amplified from genomic DNA with a multiplex PCR assay. The Illumina HiSeq System was used to sequence the amplified TCR beta libraries as 87-base-pair reads. Turning to the authors' computational methods: Across the 670 or so repertoires, a later analysis counted 80 million or so unique TCR beta chains, 8.5 million to 12 million of which were shared by at least two donors. Raw reads were error-corrected and collapsed into unique sequences by a nearest-neighbor algorithm in which closely related sequences were merged to remove PCR and sequencing errors. Alignment of CDR3 sequences to IMGT reference sequences was used to assign V, D and J gene segments. For a sequence to be retained, a match of at least six nucleotides to both a V gene segment and a J gene segment was required. Rearrangements were classified as productive when the CDR3 lacked stop codons and remained in frame with V and J, and all other rearrangements were classified as non-productive. CDR3 was defined by IMGT convention, running from the second conserved V-encoded cysteine to the conserved J-encoded phenylalanine. The earlier analysis of 450 to 750 of the donors excluded any sequence lacking an unambiguous match to a single V gene segment. An earlier analysis of some 500 of the donors classified V segments as functional when productive rearrangements were above 56.7% and as segregating when the standard deviation between donors was above 5%. To diagnose cytomegalovirus status from the catalog of TCR beta chain sequences, a statistical classification framework was built. In a later analysis, TCR nucleotide sequences were compared against IMGT/GENE-DB human TR gene sequences so that V and J genes could be assigned. A later analysis assigned CDR3 sequences and most-parsimonious VDJ recombination scenarios with the TCRdist pipeline. A later analysis defined each TCR beta chain by its CDR3 amino acid sequence plus V-gene family, and excluded reads lacking a unique V-gene family. In a later analysis, 450 to 600 highly shared, low-generation-probability nucleotide sequences were removed to address suspected cross-contamination and a sequencing artifact. In a later analysis, a clonal expansion index was calculated for each public chain from normalized within-repertoire ranks of inferred template counts. In a later analysis, generation probabilities were computed using a VDJ recombination model fitted to out-of-frame rearrangements, and the results were checked against IGoR. In a later analysis, TCR-TCR, TCR-HLA and TCR-CMV co-occurrence was scored with hypergeometric tests, and a repertoire-size bias correction was applied to TCR pairs. To estimate false discovery rates, a later analysis permuted the HLA or CMV assignments 20 times. In a later analysis, co-occurring TCRs were grouped using DBSCAN, and TCRdist sequence similarity was added for clustering within HLA-allele-positive subsets. Repertoires with fewer than 30,000 or more than 120,000 public chains, plus five repertoires with anomalous nucleotide sharing, were excluded from co-occurrence clustering. TCRdb holds this immuneACCESS table with in-frame rearrangements only. Some clones are missing; in checked studies, unresolved V genes explain under half, and the rest has no known cause. From that table come the V and J calls and clone size; the DNA was used to work out D and trimming. The sample yields tens of thousands of clones; roughly 83% were counted once. The top ten constitute about 15% of the sample.

The cohort was made up of 500 to 800 healthy bone marrow donors. All cohort members were sampled while nominally healthy, although unrecorded immune exposures were likely present. The donor tested CMV seropositive and was one of the 289 seropositive cohort members. Each donor provided a peripheral blood sample, and peripheral blood mononuclear cells were used for TCR beta sequencing. The Qiagen DNeasy Blood Extraction Kit was used to extract genomic DNA from the blood cell samples. Including cysteine and phenylalanine, the CDR3 has 15 amino acids. Of the read, only the CDR3 DNA is kept; its 45 bases are in frame from base 1. Unmatched junction bases come to 5, with V trimmed by 0 bases and J by 6 bases. The germline V gene yields SGDLS for CDR1 and YYNGEE for CDR2. To note about this clone: The clone's antigen remains unknown. Per-base quality was not reported, and no clone a single base away is much larger than it.

The chain was built from TRBV9 and TRBJ1-2, with TRBD1 identical over 10 junction bases. The material sequenced was PBMCs. This TCR derives from a woman in her forties in good health and CMV-seropositive. The CDR3 protein sequence reads: CASSVGDRGGDGYTF. Read as DNA, the sequence is TGTGCCAGCAGCGTAGGGGACAGGGGAGGGGATGGCTACACCTTC.